What follows are 30 T cell receptor beta chains derived from one specimen sequenced in a study of T cell responses to AZD1222 COVID-19 vaccine. Assay: immunoSEQ multiplex PCR; the TCRdb copy retains only in-frame clones and omits some. The table has around 95,000 clones, 80% to 90% seen once. The starting material was peripheral blood, obtained on day 0 of MenACWY control vaccination. These TCRs come from an adult in good health.

The chain joins TRBV5-5 to TRBJ2-3; 15 bases fit TRBD2. V was clipped by 0 bases and J by 6 bases; unmatched bases: 5. The CDR3 length is 17 residues. CDR1 SGHKS and CDR2 YYEKEE come from the germline V gene (reference sequence). The CDR3 protein is CASSLEGLAGGVDTQYF. CDR3 sequence (DNA): TGTGCCAGCAGCTTGGAGGGACTAGCGGGAGGAGTGGATACGCAGTATTTT.

The chain employs TRBV7-9 and TRBJ1-1, with D unresolved. CDR1 SEHNR and CDR2 FQNEAQ come from the germline V gene (reference sequence). The ends were cut back, 3 bases at V and 3 bases at J, with 11 bases in the middle. The CDR3 spans 14 residues. CDR3 loop: CASSFGSLHTEAFF. The CDR3 nucleotides read TGTGCCAGCAGCTTTGGTTCTTTACACACTGAAGCTTTCTTT.

The V gene is TRBV4-2, the J gene TRBJ1-1; D is possibly TRBD1 (5 bases). Germline CDR1 is LGHNA and CDR2 is YNFKEQ. Trimming removed 0 bases from V and 5 bases from J, with 16 bases in between. The CDR3 runs 16 residues. The CDR3 spells CASSQDRGGVRTEAFF. CDR3 in DNA: TGTGCCAGCAGCCAAGATCGGGGAGGGGTGAGGACTGAAGCTTTCTTT.

The rearrangement joins TRBV3-1 (or the pseudogene TRBV3-2) to TRBJ1-2; D call uncertain. CDR1 is LGHDT and CDR2 is YNNKEL in the germline V gene (reference sequence). The CDR3 contains 12 residues. V was trimmed by 2 bases and J by 3 bases, leaving 4 bases between them. The CDR3 nucleotides read TGTGCCAGCAGCCAATCCCACTATGGCTACACCTTC. Protein sequence: CASSQSHYGYTF.

This sequence joins TRBV30 and TRBJ1-1; D not certain. The CDR3 consists of 12 residues. V was cut by 7 bases and J by 2 bases, with 11 bases left in between. Per germline, CDR1 GTSNPN and CDR2 SVGIG (reference sequence). CDR3 coding DNA: TGTGCCTCATACTCATTAAACACTGAAGCTTTCTTT. Its translation is CASYSLNTEAFF.

This clone appeared a single time. The chain couples TRBV19 to TRBJ1-1; a weak D match, TRBD1 (5 bases). This CDR3 is 15 amino acids long. Germline CDR1 LNHDA, CDR2 SQIVND (reference sequence). V was cut by 6 bases and J by 4 bases, with 18 bases left in between. The CDR3 loop is CASSPVRGRGTEAFF. The CDR3 DNA reads as TGTGCCAGTAGCCCAGTTCGGGGCCGGGGCACTGAAGCTTTCTTT. Using reference TRBV19 and TRBJ1-1 for the parts outside the CDR3, the full variable domain is DGGITQSPKYLFRKEGQNVTLSCEQNLNHDAMYWYRQDPGQGLRLIYYSQIVNDFQKGDIAEGYSVSREKKESFPLTVTSAQKNPTAFYLCASSPVRGRGTEAFFGQGTRLTVV.

The table lists this clone with a few counts. The V gene is TRBV6-2 or TRBV6-3, the J gene TRBJ1-4; tentatively, D is TRBD1 (5 bases). Germline values: CDR1 MNHEY, CDR2 SVGEGT. This CDR3 has 14 amino acids. V was cut by 2 bases and J by 8 bases, with 12 bases left in between. This CDR3 is CASSYGGAREKLFF. The CDR3 nucleotides read TGTGCCAGCAGTTACGGGGGAGCGCGCGAAAAACTGTTTTTT.

This chain uses TRBV10-3 with TRBJ2-7, with TRBD1 identical over 10 bases. CDR3 size: 15 residues. Germline V lookup: CDR1 ENHRY, CDR2 SYGVKD. The V and J ends lost 8 bases and 5 bases, in that order; junction bases with no gene match: 12. The CDR3 nucleotides read TGTGCCATCGGCTCCCGGGACAGGGGCGTCAACGAGCAGTACTTC. Translated: CAIGSRDRGVNEQYF.

This clone is a singleton in its sample. The chain employs TRBV5-1 and TRBJ1-1; D unresolved. This CDR3 contains 14 residues. Trimming pared 0 bases from V and 3 bases from J, leaving 9 bases between. CDR1 and CDR2 from the germline V gene are SGHRS and YFSETQ. CDR3 amino acids: CASSLAPGYTEAFF. In DNA form, the CDR3 reads TGCGCCAGCAGCTTGGCCCCGGGGTACACTGAAGCTTTCTTT.

This chain links TRBV5-6 with TRBJ1-1, with a tentative D call TRBD1 (5 bases). V was pared by 3 bases and J by 1 base, with 16 bases between. CDR3 length: 16 residues. The germline V gene encodes CDR1 SGHDT and CDR2 YYEEEE. DNA for the CDR3: TGTGCCAGCAGCTCCGCTGCAGGGCTCGGGAACACTGAAGCTTTCTTT. Protein: CASSSAAGLGNTEAFF.

The V and J genes are TRBV5-6 and TRBJ1-5; 10 bases are shared with TRBD1. Germline assignment: CDR1 SGHDT and CDR2 YYEEEE. There are 14 residues in the CDR3. With V trimmed by 0 bases and J by 8 bases, 2 bases remained unmatched. CDR3: CASSLVGTGEPQHF. In DNA, the CDR3 is TGTGCCAGCAGCTTGGTAGGGACAGGGGAGCCCCAGCATTTT.

The V and J genes are TRBV11-2 and TRBJ1-4; D is ambiguous. Looked up from germline, CDR1 is SGHAT and CDR2 is FQNNGV. The CDR3 runs 14 residues. V was pared by 2 bases and J by 7 bases, with 11 bases between. CDR3: CASSLLRWGEKLFF. The CDR3, as DNA: TGTGCCAGCAGCTTACTTCGCTGGGGTGAAAAACTGTTTTTT.

The CDR3 region is CASSKAKLWGSEAFF. CDR3 DNA: TGTGCCAGCAGTAAAGCGAAGCTTTGGGGGTCTGAAGCTTTCTTT. The chain links TRBV7-2 to TRBJ1-1; TRBD1 is a possible D gene (5 bases). This CDR3 region has 15 residues. The ends were cut back, 6 bases at V and 6 bases at J, with 20 bases in the middle. The germline CDR1 and CDR2 sequences are SGHTA and FQGNSA. Looking up the rest from reference TRBV7-2 and TRBJ1-1 gives the full variable domain: GAGVSQSPSNKVTEKGKDVELRCDPISGHTALYWYRQSLGQGLEFLIYFQGNSAPDKSGLPSDRFSAERTGGSVSTLTIQRTQQEDSAVYLCASSKAKLWGSEAFFGQGTRLTVV.

This clone was seen only a few times. The V and J genes are TRBV5-4 and TRBJ2-7; no firm D call. CDR3 length: 14 amino acids. Germline V gene sequence: CDR1 SGHNT, CDR2 YYREEE (reference sequence). V was pared by 0 bases and J by 3 bases, with 10 bases between. The DNA of the CDR3 is TGTGCCAGCAGCTTGGGGGTCCAGGACTACGAGCAGTACTTC. Encoded protein: CASSLGVQDYEQYF.

The chain has TRBV10-2 and TRBJ2-2; 8 positions match TRBD2. CDR1 and CDR2 (germline): WSHSY, SAAADI. The J segment lost 1 base and the V segment lost 8 bases, leaving 3 bases of the junction unmatched. The CDR3 has 14 residues. The DNA of the CDR3 is TGCGCCAGCCAGCGGGAGAGGAACACCGGGGAGCTGTTTTTT. It codes for CASQRERNTGELFF.

This clone was seen once. The genes are TRBV11-3 and TRBJ2-1; 14 bases align to TRBD2. The CDR3 is made up of 21 amino acids. Germline trimming cut 0 bases from V and 1 base from J; bases unmatched to any gene: 11. CDR1 is SGHNT and CDR2 is YENEEA in the germline V gene. The CDR3: CASSLEKSGTSGSVSYNEQFF. CDR3 in DNA: TGTGCCAGCAGCTTAGAGAAATCCGGGACTAGCGGGAGTGTGTCCTACAATGAGCAGTTCTTC.

This clone was observed a single time. The chain carries TRBV10-1 and TRBJ1-4; D ambiguous. The CDR3 sequence is 13 residues long. In germline, CDR1 is WNHNN, CDR2 SYGVQD (reference sequence). Trimming removed 4 bases at V and 2 bases at J, with 5 bases between. The CDR3 DNA follows: TGCGCCAGCAGTGTAGGGACTAATGAAAAACTGTTTTTT. Translation gives CASSVGTNEKLFF.

CDR3 coding DNA: TGTGCCAGCAGCTCCGGGACAAACGCAGATACGCAGTATTTT. It is translated as CASSSGTNADTQYF. J is TRBJ2-3 and V is TRBV5-8; perhaps TRBD1 as D (6 bases). V was trimmed by 3 bases and J by 4 bases, leaving 12 bases between them. CDR1 and CDR2 from the germline V gene are SGHTS and YDEGEE. CDR3 size: 14 residues.

The rearrangement uses TRBV5-8 and TRBJ1-5; the D gene is possibly TRBD1 (6 bases). The CDR3 contains 16 residues. The germline V gene encodes CDR1 SGHTS and CDR2 YDEGEE. V was cut by 4 bases and J by 2 bases, with 16 bases left in between. The CDR3, as DNA: TGTGCCAGCAGCCCCCGGGGGCGGGGCCGCAATCAGCCCCAGCATTTT. Its protein product is CASSPRGRGRNQPQHF.

This chain links TRBV6-5 with TRBJ1-2, with 7 bases aligning to TRBD1. The CDR3 has 12 residues. J gave up 3 bases and V 7 bases, and 2 bases lay outside the gene matches. Germline CDR1 MNHEY, CDR2 SVGAGI. The CDR3 sequence: CASTTGDYGYTF. The DNA of the CDR3 is TGTGCCAGCACTACAGGGGACTATGGCTACACCTTC.

This chain joins TRBV6-2 or TRBV6-3 and TRBJ1-5; 9 bases map to TRBD1. This CDR3 is built from 17 residues. CDR1 is MNHEY, CDR2 SVGEGT, per germline. V trimming: 6 bases; J trimming: 7 bases; junction bases outside the gene matches: 16. The CDR3 sequence: CASSSGTGMASGQPQHF. The DNA of the CDR3 is TGTGCCAGCAGCTCCGGGACAGGGATGGCATCGGGGCAGCCCCAGCATTTT.

As DNA, the CDR3 is TGTGCCAGCAGCTCTATTGGCAGGGGCACTGAAGCTTTCTTT. It specifies CASSSIGRGTEAFF. V usage is TRBV5-4 and J usage is TRBJ1-1, with D possibly TRBD1 on 6 matching bases. V lost 3 bases, J lost 4 bases, and 13 bases lay in between. Per germline, CDR1 SGHNT and CDR2 YYREEE (reference sequence). The CDR3 loop spans 14 amino acids.

The chain joins TRBV4-3 to TRBJ2-7; D is unclear. Per the germline V gene, CDR1 is LGHNA and CDR2 is YSLEER. The CDR3 is 15 residues long. V gave up 0 bases and J gave up 2 bases, with 11 bases separating them. The CDR3 bases are TGCGCCAGCAGCCAAGATGTAGTGAGAACCTACGAGCAGTACTTC. It encodes CASSQDVVRTYEQYF.

The chain employs TRBV6-2 or TRBV6-3 and TRBJ1-2; D may be TRBD1 (5 bases). The CDR3 is made up of 16 amino acids. Trimming removed 6 bases from V and 6 bases from J, with 23 bases in between. Germline lookup yields CDR1 MNHEY and CDR2 SVGEGT. The CDR3 reads CASSRSGASPGHGYTF. The CDR3 nucleotides are TGTGCCAGCAGCCGAAGCGGGGCCTCCCCCGGCCATGGCTACACCTTC.

The chain links TRBV5-1 to TRBJ1-1; possible D gene TRBD1, 5 bases. The CDR3 totals 14 residues. V was cut by 4 bases and J by 3 bases, with 13 bases left in between. Germline CDR1 reads SGHRS; CDR2 reads YFSETQ. CDR3 region: CASSRQGIDTEAFF. The CDR3 region has the DNA TGCGCCAGCAGCAGGCAGGGTATTGACACTGAAGCTTTCTTT.

The chain has TRBV6-5 and TRBJ2-5, with D maybe TRBD1 (7 bases). Germline lookup yields CDR1 MNHEY and CDR2 SVGAGI. The CDR3 covers 15 residues. V dropped 0 bases and J dropped 4 bases, with 12 bases sitting between them. The CDR3 loop reads CASSYSIQGGETQYF. The CDR3 DNA follows: TGTGCCAGCAGTTACTCGATCCAGGGGGGAGAGACCCAGTACTTC.

The chain combines TRBV6-5 with TRBJ1-5, with TRBD1 matching 9 bases. The V gene end was trimmed by 2 bases and the J gene end by 7 bases; junction bases not matched to a gene: 6. CDR1 is MNHEY and CDR2 is SVGAGI in the germline V gene. This CDR3 is built from 15 residues. This CDR3 is CASSYDRGNRQPQHF. Written as DNA, the CDR3 is TGTGCCAGCAGTTACGACAGGGGGAATAGGCAGCCCCAGCATTTT.

This chain uses TRBV24-1 with TRBJ2-1; weak D call: TRBD2 (6 bases). This CDR3 contains 14 residues. V lost 5 bases and J lost 1, with 8 bases in between. In germline, CDR1 is KGHDR, CDR2 SFDVKD. DNA for the CDR3: TGTGCCACCAGTGTCCGGGGGTCCTACAATGAGCAGTTCTTC. Residues: CATSVRGSYNEQFF.

In nucleotides, the CDR3 is TGTGCCAGCAGCTCTCCGAAAAACAGGGGGCGCATCACCGGGGAGCTGTTTTTT. As protein: CASSSPKNRGRITGELFF. The chain is built from TRBV7-9 and TRBJ2-2; TRBD1 agrees at 9 bases. The CDR3 is made up of 18 amino acids. V dropped 4 bases and J dropped 4; count of bases not matched to a gene: 13. CDR1 and CDR2 (germline): SEHNR, FQNEAQ (reference sequence).

This clone has only one observation. The chain employs TRBV28 and TRBJ2-1; 9 bases match TRBD2. V shed 7 bases and J 3 bases; nucleotides not matched to a gene: 7. The CDR3 contains 15 residues. Germline CDR1 and CDR2: MDHEN and SYDVKM. CDR3 region: CASKLAGVNYNEQFF. In DNA, the CDR3 is TGTGCCAGCAAGTTAGCGGGAGTGAACTACAATGAGCAGTTCTTC.